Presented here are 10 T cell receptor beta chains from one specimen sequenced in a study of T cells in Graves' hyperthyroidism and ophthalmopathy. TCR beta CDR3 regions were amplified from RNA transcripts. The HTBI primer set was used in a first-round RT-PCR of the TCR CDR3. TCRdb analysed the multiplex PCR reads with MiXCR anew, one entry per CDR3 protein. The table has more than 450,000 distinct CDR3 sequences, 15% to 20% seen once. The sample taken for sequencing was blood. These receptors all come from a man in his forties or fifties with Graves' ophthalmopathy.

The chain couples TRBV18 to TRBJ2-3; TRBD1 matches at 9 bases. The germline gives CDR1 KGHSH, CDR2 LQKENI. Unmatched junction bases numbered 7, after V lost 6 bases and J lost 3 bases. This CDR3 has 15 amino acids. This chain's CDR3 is CASSRDRATTDTQYF. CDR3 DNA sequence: TGTGCCAGCTCCCGGGACAGGGCTACTACAGATACGCAGTATTTT.

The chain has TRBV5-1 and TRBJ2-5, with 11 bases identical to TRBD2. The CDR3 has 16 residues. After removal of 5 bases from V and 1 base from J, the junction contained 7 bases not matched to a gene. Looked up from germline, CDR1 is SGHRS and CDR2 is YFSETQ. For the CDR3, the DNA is TGCGCCAGCAGTTTCCTAGCGGGGGGTTCCCAAGAGACCCAGTACTTC. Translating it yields CASSFLAGGSQETQYF.

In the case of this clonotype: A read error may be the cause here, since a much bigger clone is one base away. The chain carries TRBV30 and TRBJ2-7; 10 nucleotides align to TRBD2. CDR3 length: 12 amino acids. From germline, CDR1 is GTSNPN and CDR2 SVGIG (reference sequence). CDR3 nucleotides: TGTGGCTGTACTAGCGGGGTAAGCGAGCAGTACTTC. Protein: CGCTSGVSEQYF.

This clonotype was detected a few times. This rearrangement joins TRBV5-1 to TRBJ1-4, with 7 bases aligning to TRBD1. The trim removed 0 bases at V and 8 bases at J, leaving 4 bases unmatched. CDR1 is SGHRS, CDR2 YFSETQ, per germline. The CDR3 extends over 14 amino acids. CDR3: CASSLEGAREKLFF. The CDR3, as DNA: TGCGCCAGCAGCTTGGAGGGGGCGCGAGAAAAACTGTTTTTT.

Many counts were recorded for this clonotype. For the CDR3, the DNA is TGCGCCAGCAGCCAAGAAACCGGAATCCGCTCCTACGAGCAGTACTTC. It is translated as CASSQETGIRSYEQYF. This sequence joins TRBV4-1 and TRBJ2-7; D uncertain. Trimming shortened V by 0 bases and J by 0 bases, and 12 bases separated the two germline ends. Germline lookup yields CDR1 MGHRA and CDR2 YSYEKL. There are 16 residues in the CDR3.

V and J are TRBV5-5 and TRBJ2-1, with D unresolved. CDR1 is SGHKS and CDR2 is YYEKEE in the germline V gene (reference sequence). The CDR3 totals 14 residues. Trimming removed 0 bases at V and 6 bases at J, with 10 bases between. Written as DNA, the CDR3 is TGTGCCAGCAGCTTGGCCTCCTATCCCAATGAGCAGTTCTTC. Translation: CASSLASYPNEQFF. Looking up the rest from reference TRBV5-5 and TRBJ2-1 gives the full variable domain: DAGVTQSPTHLIKTRGQQVTLRCSPISGHKSVSWYQQVLGQGPQFIFQYYEKEERGRGNFPDRFSARQFPNYSSELNVNALLLGDSALYLCASSLASYPNEQFFGPGTRLTVL.

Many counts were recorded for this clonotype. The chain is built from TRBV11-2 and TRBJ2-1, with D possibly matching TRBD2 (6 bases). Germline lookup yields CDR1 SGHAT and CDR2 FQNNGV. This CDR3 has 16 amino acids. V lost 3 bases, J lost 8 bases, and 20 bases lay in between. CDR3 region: CASSFRSPSWDYEQFF. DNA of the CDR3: TGTGCCAGCAGCTTTAGGAGCCCTTCTTGGGACTATGAGCAGTTCTTC.

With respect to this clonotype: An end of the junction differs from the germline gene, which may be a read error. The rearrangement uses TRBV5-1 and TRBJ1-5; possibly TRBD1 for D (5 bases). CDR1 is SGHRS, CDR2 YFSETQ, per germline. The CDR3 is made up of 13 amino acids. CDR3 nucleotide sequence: TGCGCCAACAGCCTAGGGGACAATCAGCCCCAGCATTTT. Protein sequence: CANSLGDNQPQHF.

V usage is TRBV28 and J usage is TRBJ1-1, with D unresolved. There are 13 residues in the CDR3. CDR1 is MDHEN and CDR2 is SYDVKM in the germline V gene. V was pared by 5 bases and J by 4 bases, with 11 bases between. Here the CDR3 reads CASSPLGITEAFF. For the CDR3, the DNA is TGTGCCAGCAGTCCCCTAGGGATCACTGAAGCTTTCTTT.

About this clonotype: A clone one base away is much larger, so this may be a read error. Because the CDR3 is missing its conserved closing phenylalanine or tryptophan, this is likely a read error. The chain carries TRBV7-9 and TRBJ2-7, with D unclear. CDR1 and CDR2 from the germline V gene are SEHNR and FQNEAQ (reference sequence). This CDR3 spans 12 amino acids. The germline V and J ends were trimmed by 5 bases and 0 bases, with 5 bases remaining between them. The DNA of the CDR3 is TGTGCCAGCAGCCATAACTCCTACGAGCAGTACCTC. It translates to CASSHNSYEQYL.